The T cell receptor (beta chain) under discussion was sequenced for a study of blood T cells in healthy people across ages. Study-level background: Using template switching, researchers captured about one barcoded beta molecule for each two T cells.

Primers used in a second PCR of about 6 to 12 cycles were a sample-barcoded 5' primer and a J-beta primer mix. TCRdb ran MiXCR on the 5' RACE reads and lists one entry per CDR3 protein. The sample holds some 1.4 million distinct CDR3 sequences, approximately 38% seen once. The germline gives CDR1 WNHNN, CDR2 SYGVQD (reference sequence). The V gene end was trimmed by 9 bases and the J gene end by 6 bases; junction bases not matched to a gene: 12. The CDR3 contains 14 residues. Many counts were recorded for this clonotype. The TCR comes from a woman aged 18-29 years in good health. Sequencing input: blood. The rearrangement uses TRBV10-1 and TRBJ2-3; 7 bases line up with TRBD1. CDR3 protein: CARNTQGRGDTQYF. The CDR3 nucleotides are TGCGCCAGAAATACACAGGGGCGTGGGGATACGCAGTATTTT.